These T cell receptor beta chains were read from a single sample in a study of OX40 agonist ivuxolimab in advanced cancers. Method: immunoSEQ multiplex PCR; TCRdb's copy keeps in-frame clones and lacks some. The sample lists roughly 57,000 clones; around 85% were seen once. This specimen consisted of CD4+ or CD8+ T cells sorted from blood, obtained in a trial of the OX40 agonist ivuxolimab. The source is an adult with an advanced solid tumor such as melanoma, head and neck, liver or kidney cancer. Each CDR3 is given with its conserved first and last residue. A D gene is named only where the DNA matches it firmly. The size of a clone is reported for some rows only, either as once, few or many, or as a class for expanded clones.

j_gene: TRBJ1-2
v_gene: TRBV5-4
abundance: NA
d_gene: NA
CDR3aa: CASSWEGPGSGYTF
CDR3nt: TGTGCCAGCAGCTGGGAGGGGCCAGGGTCTGGCTACACCTTC

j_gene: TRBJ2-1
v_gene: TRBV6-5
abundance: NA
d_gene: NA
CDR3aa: CASSEGVYNEQFF
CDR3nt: TGTGCCAGCTCCGAAGGAGTCTACAATGAGCAGTTCTTC

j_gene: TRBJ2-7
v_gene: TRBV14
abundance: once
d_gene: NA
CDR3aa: CASSLLGYEQYF
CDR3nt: TGTGCCAGCAGCCTCCTGGGCTACGAGCAGTACTTC

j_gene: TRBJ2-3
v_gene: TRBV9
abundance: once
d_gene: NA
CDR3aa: CASSPGLPDTQYF
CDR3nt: TGTGCCAGCAGCCCCGGACTACCAGATACGCAGTATTTT

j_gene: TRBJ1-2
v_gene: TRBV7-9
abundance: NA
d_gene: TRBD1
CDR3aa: CASSPIDRDGYTF
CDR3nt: TGTGCCAGCAGCCCGATTGACAGGGATGGCTACACCTTC

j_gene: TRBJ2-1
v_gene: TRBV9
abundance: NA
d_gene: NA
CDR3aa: CASSVLASSSYNEQFF
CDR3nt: TGTGCCAGCAGCGTTCTAGCGTCGAGCTCCTACAATGAGCAGTTCTTC

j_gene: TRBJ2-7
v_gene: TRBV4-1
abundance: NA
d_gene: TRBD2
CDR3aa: CASSQDSPGLVKKYEQYF
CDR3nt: TGCGCCAGCAGCCAAGATAGCCCCGGACTAGTTAAAAAGTACGAGCAGTACTTC

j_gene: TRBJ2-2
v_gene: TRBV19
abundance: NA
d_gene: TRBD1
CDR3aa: CASSRQGTTGELFF
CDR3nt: TGTGCCAGTAGTAGACAGGGGACCACCGGGGAGCTGTTTTTT

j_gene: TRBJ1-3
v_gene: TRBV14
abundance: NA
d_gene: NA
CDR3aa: CASSQVAGPGNTIYF
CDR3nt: TGTGCCAGCAGCCAAGTTGCGGGTCCTGGAAACACCATATATTTT

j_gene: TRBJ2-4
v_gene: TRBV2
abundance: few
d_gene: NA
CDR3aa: CASRGLAKNIQYF
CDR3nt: TGTGCCAGCAGAGGGTTAGCCAAAAACATTCAGTACTTC

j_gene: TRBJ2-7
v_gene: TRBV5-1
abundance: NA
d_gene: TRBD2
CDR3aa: CASSFGRAASGSSYEQYF
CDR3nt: TGCGCCAGCAGCTTCGGCAGGGCAGCTAGCGGGAGCTCCTACGAGCAGTACTTC

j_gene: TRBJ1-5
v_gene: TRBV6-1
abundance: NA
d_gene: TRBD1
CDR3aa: CASSETLGTGINQPQHF
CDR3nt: TGTGCCAGCAGTGAAACTTTAGGGACAGGGATAAATCAGCCCCAGCATTTT

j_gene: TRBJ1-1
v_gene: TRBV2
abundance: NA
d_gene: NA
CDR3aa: CASSERGTAEAFF
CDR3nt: TGTGCCAGCAGTGAAAGGGGTACCGCTGAAGCTTTCTTT

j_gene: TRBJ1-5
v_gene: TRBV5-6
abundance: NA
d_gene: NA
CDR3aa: CASSLGDGQPQHF
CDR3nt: TGTGCCAGCAGCTTGGGGGACGGCCAGCCCCAGCATTTT

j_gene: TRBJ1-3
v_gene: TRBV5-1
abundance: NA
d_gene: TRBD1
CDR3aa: CASSLTGVDSGNTIYF
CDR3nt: TGCGCCAGCAGCTTGACAGGGGTTGACTCTGGAAACACCATATATTTT

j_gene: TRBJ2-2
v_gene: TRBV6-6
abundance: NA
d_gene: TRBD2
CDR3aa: CASIYGTTYTGELFF
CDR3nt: TGTGCCAGCATCTACGGGACTACCTACACCGGGGAGCTGTTTTTT

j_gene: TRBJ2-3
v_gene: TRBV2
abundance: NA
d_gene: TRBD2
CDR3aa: CASTKLAQPGDTQYF
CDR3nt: TGTGCCAGCACTAAACTAGCGCAACCAGGGGATACGCAGTATTTT

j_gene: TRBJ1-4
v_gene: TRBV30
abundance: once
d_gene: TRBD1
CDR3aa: CAWSVLRTGVEKLFF
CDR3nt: TGTGCCTGGAGTGTACTCCGGACAGGGGTTGAAAAACTGTTTTTT

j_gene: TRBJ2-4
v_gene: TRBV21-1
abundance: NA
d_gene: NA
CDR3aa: CASSSRSLAKNIQYF
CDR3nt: TGTGCCAGCAGCAGCAGAAGTCTAGCCAAAAACATTCAGTACTTC